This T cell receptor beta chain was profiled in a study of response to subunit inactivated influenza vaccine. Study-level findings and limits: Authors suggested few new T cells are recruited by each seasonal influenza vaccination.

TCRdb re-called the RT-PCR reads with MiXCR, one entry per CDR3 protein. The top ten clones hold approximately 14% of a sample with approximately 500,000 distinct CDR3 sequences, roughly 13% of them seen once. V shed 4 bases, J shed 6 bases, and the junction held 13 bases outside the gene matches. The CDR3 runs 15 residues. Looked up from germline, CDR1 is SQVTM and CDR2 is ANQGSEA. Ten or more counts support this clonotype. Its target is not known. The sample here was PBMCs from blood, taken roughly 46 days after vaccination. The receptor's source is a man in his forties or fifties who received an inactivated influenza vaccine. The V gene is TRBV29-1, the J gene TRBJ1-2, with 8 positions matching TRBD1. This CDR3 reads CSVGDRLSSLDGYTF. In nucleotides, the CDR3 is TGCAGCGTTGGGGACAGGTTATCTTCTTTGGATGGCTACACCTTC.